This TCR beta chain was sequenced for a study of early T cells in non-severe SARS-CoV-2 infection. In the library, individual cDNA molecules carried attached unique molecular identifiers. TCRdb processed the 5' RACE reads anew with MiXCR; each CDR3 protein has one entry. The sample includes around 98,000 distinct CDR3 sequences, approximately 9.9% of them seen just once. J gave up 0 bases and V 7 bases, and 12 bases lay outside the gene matches. CDR3 size: 16 residues. Germline V lookup: CDR1 SQVTM, CDR2 ANQGSEA. Sequencing was performed on whole blood. This chain links TRBV29-1 with TRBJ2-7; 10 bases line up with TRBD1. The sequence came from an adult who was a healthcare worker with PCR-confirmed SARS-CoV-2 infection or an uninfected control (not recorded which). CDR3 nucleotides: TGCAGCGCCAAGGAACCGGGACAGGGGACCTCCTACGAGCAGTACTTC. Amino acid sequence: CSAKEPGQGTSYEQYF.